A selection of T cell receptor beta chains follows, all from one sample in a study of cytomegalovirus exposure and HLA in healthy donors. Sequencing used immunoSEQ multiplex PCR; TCRdb keeps in-frame clones, though not all of them. The table lists 160,000 or so clones, approximately 81% of them singletons, with roughly 1.4% in the top ten. The sequencing input was PBMCs. All receptors derive from a man aged 50-60 years in good health and CMV-seropositive. The conserved cysteine and the conserved F or W are not part of the CDR3 here.

>TRBV30
AWTHGFTLH
>TRBV6-8
ASSYPCDSYNEQF
>TRBV6-5
ASCVQGVTDTQY
>TRBV2
ASRFGLAGLTDTQY
>TRBV18
ASSRDQGGNTEAF
>TRBV19
ASSIGALSRTEAF
>TRBV10-1
ASSPSGAYEQY
>TRBV5-6
ASSRTGTGLYNEQF
>TRBV5-5
ASSLVEGVGYGYT
>TRBV5-1
ASSLVSSGSSGELF
>TRBV9
ASSRDSSEKLF
>TRBV2
ASSLAGVGSYEQY
>TRBV20-1
SVRTGYGYT
>TRBV4-2
ASSQDRDRVYEQY
>TRBV28
ASRPRRGRPNEQF
>TRBV27
ASMENSNQPQH
>TRBV5-1
ASSGAPGEKLF
>TRBV4-1
ASSQALDRGLTSRNQPQH
>TRBV30
AWSASRLAASYNEQF
>TRBV27
ASSTSTGNYGYT
>TRBV12-1
ASSPNGTPNQPQH
>TRBV29-1
SVGPGTGNEKLF
>TRBV5-5
ASSASGGTITDTQY
>TRBV18
ASSDRDTRTNYGYT
>TRBV11-2
ASSPVTITGKLEQY
>TRBV5-1
ASSYDRGLNNEQF
>TRBV5-1
ASRAGWGETQY
>TRBV2
ASSPEGGPVTQY
>TRBV7-9
ASSPKQGVFRDNEQF
>TRBV5-4
ASKASFSSKWDEQY
>TRBV6-5
ASSPSQGGRTYT